The 13 T cell receptor beta chains reported below all come from one sample, sequenced in a study of T cells after yellow fever vaccination. TCRdb fed the 5' RACE reads into MiXCR, producing one record per CDR3 protein. The sample carries roughly 500,000 distinct CDR3 sequences, around 21% recorded once. Here the sequenced sample was PBMCs, taken 15 days after the yellow fever booster vaccination. The receptors here all came from a man under 40 who received the YFV17D yellow fever vaccine.

About this clonotype: One end of the junction varies from germline; a read error may be responsible. V usage is TRBV6-2 or TRBV6-3 and J usage is TRBJ2-7; D might be TRBD2 (5 bases). Germline V CDR1 and CDR2: MNHEY, SVGEGT. This CDR3 contains 14 residues. The DNA of the CDR3 is TGTGCCAGCAGCTACTATTGGAGGTCCTACGAGCAGTACTTC. Its protein product is CASSYYWRSYEQYF.

The J gene is TRBJ2-7, the V gene TRBV3-1, with 9 nucleotides matching TRBD1. Germline trimming cut 2 bases from V and 2 bases from J; bases unmatched to any gene: 4. Germline assignment: CDR1 LGHDT and CDR2 YNNKEL (reference sequence). There are 15 residues in the CDR3. The CDR3 region has the DNA TGTGCCAGCAGCCAACCGGGACAGGGCCCCTACGAGCAGTACTTC. Residues: CASSQPGQGPYEQYF.

This clonotype was counted a few times. The chain employs TRBV27 and TRBJ2-1, with 10 bases lining up with TRBD2. Germline V gene sequence: CDR1 MNHEY, CDR2 SMNVEV (reference sequence). With 5 bases clipped from V and 0 bases from J, the junction kept 4 bases outside the gene matches. The CDR3 covers 16 residues. The DNA of the CDR3 is TGTGCCAGCAGTCGTGGACTAGCGGTCTCCTACAATGAGCAGTTCTTC. Protein product: CASSRGLAVSYNEQFF.

In this sample, this clonotype turned up a few times. The J gene is TRBJ2-5, the V gene TRBV30, with D possibly matching TRBD1 (6 bases). V was pared by 4 bases and J by 8 bases, with 17 bases between. Germline V gene data show CDR1 as GTSNPN and CDR2 as SVGIG (reference sequence). The CDR3 covers 13 residues. The CDR3 sequence is CAWTRTADVTQYF. CDR3 nucleotide sequence: TGTGCCTGGACCAGGACAGCAGACGTTACCCAGTACTTC.

This clonotype was recorded a few times. The chain combines TRBV7-2 with TRBJ1-5, with 9 bases aligning to TRBD1. The V gene end was trimmed by 4 bases and the J gene end by 6 bases; junction bases not matched to a gene: 7. The CDR3 length is 15 residues. The germline CDR1 and CDR2 sequences are SGHTA and FQGNSA. Here the CDR3 reads CASSSTGGSSQPQHF. The CDR3 region has the DNA TGTGCCAGCAGCTCGACAGGGGGTAGTTCTCAGCCCCAGCATTTT.

V is TRBV24-1 and J is TRBJ2-3, with D uncertain. From germline, CDR1 is KGHDR and CDR2 SFDVKD. V was trimmed by 4 bases and J by 4 bases, leaving 17 bases between them. This CDR3 comprises 16 residues. This CDR3 reads CATSDPGPIHSDTQYF. CDR3 nucleotides: TGTGCCACCAGTGACCCCGGCCCCATCCACTCAGATACGCAGTATTTT.

This chain links TRBV12-5 with TRBJ2-1; 8 positions agree with TRBD2. The V gene's germline CDR1 is LGHNT and CDR2 FRNRAP. CDR3 length: 19 residues. J was trimmed by 8 bases and V by 4 bases; bases with no gene match: 22. DNA of the CDR3: TGTGCTAGTGGTTCCTTTCGGAGTGTTAGCGGGACTACGGGGGATGAGCAGTTCTTC. Its translation: CASGSFRSVSGTTGDEQFF.

V gene TRBV6-1 combines with J gene TRBJ2-3, with D unclear. The CDR3 extends over 13 amino acids. CDR1 is MNHNS and CDR2 is SASEGT in the germline V gene. The V and J ends lost 5 bases and 4 bases respectively, with 10 bases between them. This CDR3 is CASSQERADTQYF. CDR3 bases: TGTGCCAGCAGTCAGGAGAGAGCAGATACGCAGTATTTT.

This clonotype came up a few times. The chain links TRBV27 to TRBJ2-7, with D possibly matching TRBD2 (5 bases). The CDR3 spans 15 residues. Germline CDR1 MNHEY, CDR2 SMNVEV (reference sequence). Trimming pared 0 bases from V and 0 bases from J, leaving 9 bases between. CDR3: CASSLSIGSSYEQYF. The CDR3 DNA is TGTGCCAGCAGTTTATCGATAGGGAGCTCCTACGAGCAGTACTTC.

The chain has TRBV20-1 and TRBJ2-7; 14 positions match TRBD2. Trimming removed 3 bases from V and 6 bases from J; junction bases left unmatched: 7. Germline CDR1 is DFQATT and CDR2 is SNEGSKA (reference sequence). The CDR3 totals 15 residues. For the CDR3, the DNA is TGCAGTGCTAGTTCGTTTGGACTAGCGGGAGGCGAGCAGTACTTC. Translation gives CSASSFGLAGGEQYF.

This clonotype was detected only a few times. The chain employs TRBV6-5 and TRBJ2-7; TRBD2 is a possible D gene (5 bases). V lost 2 bases and J 1 base, leaving 12 bases between the germline ends. Germline V gene lookup returns CDR1 MNHEY and CDR2 SVGAGI. This CDR3 is built from 15 residues. For the CDR3, the DNA is TGTGCCAGCAGTTACATCGGGGAATTTTCCTACGAGCAGTACTTC. The encoded protein is CASSYIGEFSYEQYF.

This clonotype was seen only a few times. The V call is TRBV9, the J call TRBJ1-1; no clear D gene. CDR1 is SGDLS and CDR2 is YYNGEE in the germline V gene. V was pared by 6 bases and J by 0 bases, with 15 bases between. The CDR3 runs to 15 residues. The CDR3 spells CASTPDGQMNTEAFF. CDR3 in DNA: TGTGCCAGCACCCCGGACGGCCAAATGAACACTGAAGCTTTCTTT.

J is TRBJ2-5 and V is TRBV12-3 or TRBV12-4; D is unclear. CDR3 size: 14 residues. Deletions cut 7 bases from V and 0 bases from J, with 12 bases between. CDR3 DNA: TGTGCCAGCACTTTCCGGGCCTACCAAGAGACCCAGTACTTC. This gives the protein CASTFRAYQETQYF.